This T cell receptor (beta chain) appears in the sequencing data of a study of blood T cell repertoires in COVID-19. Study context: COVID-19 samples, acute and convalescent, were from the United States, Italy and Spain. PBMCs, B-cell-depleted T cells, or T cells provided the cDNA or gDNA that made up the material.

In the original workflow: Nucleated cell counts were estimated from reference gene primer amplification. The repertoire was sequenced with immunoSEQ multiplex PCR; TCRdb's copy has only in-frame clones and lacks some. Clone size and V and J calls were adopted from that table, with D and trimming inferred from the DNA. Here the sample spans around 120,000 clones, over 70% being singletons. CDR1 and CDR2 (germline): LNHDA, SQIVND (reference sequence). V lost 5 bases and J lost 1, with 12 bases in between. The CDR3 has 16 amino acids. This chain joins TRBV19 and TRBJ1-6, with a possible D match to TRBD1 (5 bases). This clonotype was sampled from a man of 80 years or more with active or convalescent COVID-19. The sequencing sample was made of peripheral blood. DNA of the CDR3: TGTGCCAGTAGTCAGGGTGGAAGGTCCTATAATTCACCCCTCCACTTT. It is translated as CASSQGGRSYNSPLHF.